Listed below are T cell receptor beta chains from one sample, sequenced in a study of PD-1 blockade in classical Hodgkin lymphoma. The table came from immunoSEQ multiplex PCR; TCRdb's copy has only in-frame clones and leaves some out. The sample records 20,000 to 25,000 clones, about 80% being singletons. The sequencing here drew on peripheral blood mononuclear cells (PBMCs), taken before the second cycle of nivolumab. These receptors were taken from a human donor with classical Hodgkin lymphoma. CDR3s include the opening cysteine and the closing phenylalanine or tryptophan. Each record gives: clone size, V gene, D gene, J gene, CDR3 protein, CDR3 DNA. A D gene is named only where the DNA matches it firmly. The listing skips clone size in some rows; elsewhere it reads once, few, many or a size class.

abundance: -; v_gene: TRBV29-1; d_gene: TRBD1; j_gene: TRBJ1-2; CDR3aa: CSAYRGGYTF; CDR3nt: TGCAGCGCCTACAGGGGTGGCTACACCTTC
abundance: -; v_gene: TRBV9; d_gene: TRBD1; j_gene: TRBJ1-2; CDR3aa: CASRGTVSYGYTF; CDR3nt: TGTGCCAGCAGAGGGACAGTTAGCTATGGCTACACCTTC
abundance: -; v_gene: TRBV12-2; d_gene: -; j_gene: TRBJ1-5; CDR3aa: CASRLPGTDYNQPQHF; CDR3nt: TGTGCAAGTCGCTTACCCGGGACAGACTACAATCAGCCCCAGCATTTT
abundance: -; v_gene: TRBV2; d_gene: -; j_gene: TRBJ1-2; CDR3aa: CASSGSWTYGYTF; CDR3nt: TGTGCCAGCAGTGGGTCATGGACCTATGGCTACACCTTC
abundance: -; v_gene: TRBV5-1; d_gene: -; j_gene: TRBJ1-4; CDR3aa: CASGPTATNEKLFF; CDR3nt: TGCGCCAGCGGCCCAACCGCAACTAATGAAAAACTGTTTTTT
abundance: once; v_gene: TRBV18; d_gene: -; j_gene: TRBJ1-2; CDR3aa: CASSKLVSGANYGYTF; CDR3nt: TGTGCCAGCTCTAAATTGGTTTCGGGAGCTAACTATGGCTACACCTTC
abundance: -; v_gene: TRBV14; d_gene: -; j_gene: TRBJ1-2; CDR3aa: CASSPGTYYGYTF; CDR3nt: TGTGCCAGCAGCCCCGGGACGTACTATGGCTACACCTTC
abundance: -; v_gene: TRBV19; d_gene: -; j_gene: TRBJ1-2; CDR3aa: CASSIDSRAGRQGYTF; CDR3nt: TGTGCCAGTAGTATAGATAGTCGGGCCGGACGCCAGGGCTACACCTTC
abundance: -; v_gene: TRBV19; d_gene: -; j_gene: TRBJ2-7; CDR3aa: CASSALGTTYEQYF; CDR3nt: TGTGCCAGTAGTGCCCTGGGGACAACCTACGAGCAGTACTTC
abundance: -; v_gene: TRBV7-9; d_gene: -; j_gene: TRBJ2-3; CDR3aa: CASSFSTDTQYF; CDR3nt: TGTGCCAGCAGCTTTAGCACAGATACGCAGTATTTT
abundance: -; v_gene: TRBV28; d_gene: TRBD1; j_gene: TRBJ2-7; CDR3aa: CASSSGQGDDEQYF; CDR3nt: TGTGCCAGCAGTTCGGGACAGGGGGACGACGAGCAGTACTTC
abundance: -; v_gene: TRBV19; d_gene: -; j_gene: TRBJ1-2; CDR3aa: CASSSATNYGYTF; CDR3nt: TGTGCCAGTAGTTCCGCAACTAACTATGGCTACACCTTC
abundance: -; v_gene: TRBV28; d_gene: TRBD1; j_gene: TRBJ1-2; CDR3aa: CASSGTGGTNYGYTF; CDR3nt: TGTGCCAGCAGTGGGACAGGGGGCACTAACTATGGCTACACCTTC
abundance: -; v_gene: TRBV9; d_gene: -; j_gene: TRBJ2-1; CDR3aa: CASSVATSNEQFF; CDR3nt: TGTGCCAGCAGCGTAGCAACTAGCAATGAGCAGTTCTTC
abundance: -; v_gene: TRBV7-9; d_gene: TRBD2; j_gene: TRBJ2-1; CDR3aa: CASSPGLARSYNEQFF; CDR3nt: TGTGCCAGCAGCCCGGGACTAGCGCGCTCCTACAATGAGCAGTTCTTC
abundance: -; v_gene: TRBV19; d_gene: TRBD1; j_gene: TRBJ2-2; CDR3aa: CASSRAGGNTGELFF; CDR3nt: TGTGCCAGTTCAAGGGCAGGGGGCAACACCGGGGAGCTGTTTTTT
abundance: -; v_gene: TRBV18; d_gene: -; j_gene: TRBJ2-7; CDR3aa: CASSPPGADEQYF; CDR3nt: TGTGCCAGCTCACCACCCGGGGCAGACGAGCAGTACTTC
abundance: -; v_gene: TRBV10-3; d_gene: -; j_gene: TRBJ1-2; CDR3aa: CAISESGDGYTF; CDR3nt: TGTGCCATCAGTGAGTCAGGGGATGGCTACACCTTC
abundance: -; v_gene: TRBV11-2; d_gene: TRBD2; j_gene: TRBJ2-1; CDR3aa: CASSTNRGGRRYYNEQFF; CDR3nt: TGTGCCAGCAGCACCAATCGTGGCGGGAGGCGCTACTACAATGAGCAGTTCTTC
abundance: few; v_gene: TRBV28; d_gene: -; j_gene: TRBJ2-3; CDR3aa: CATRPTLGLTDTQYF; CDR3nt: TGTGCCACCCGGCCCACATTGGGTCTAACAGATACGCAGTATTTT
abundance: -; v_gene: TRBV7-3; d_gene: -; j_gene: TRBJ2-1; CDR3aa: CASSPSPRESSYNEQFF; CDR3nt: TGTGCCAGCAGCCCGAGTCCGAGGGAGAGCTCCTACAATGAGCAGTTCTTC
abundance: -; v_gene: TRBV5-1; d_gene: -; j_gene: TRBJ2-5; CDR3aa: CASREVVIQETQYF; CDR3nt: TGCGCCAGCAGGGAAGTGGTTATCCAAGAGACCCAGTACTTC
abundance: -; v_gene: TRBV18; d_gene: -; j_gene: TRBJ2-7; CDR3aa: CASSPGQYYEQYF; CDR3nt: TGTGCCAGCTCACCAGGACAGTACTACGAGCAGTACTTC
abundance: -; v_gene: TRBV18; d_gene: -; j_gene: TRBJ1-2; CDR3aa: CASSLAGDGYYGYTF; CDR3nt: TGTGCCAGCTCACTCGCCGGGGATGGCTACTATGGCTACACCTTC
abundance: -; v_gene: TRBV10-3; d_gene: -; j_gene: TRBJ2-5; CDR3aa: CAISEVASQETQYF; CDR3nt: TGTGCCATCAGTGAAGTGGCTAGTCAAGAGACCCAGTACTTC
abundance: once; v_gene: TRBV6-5; d_gene: TRBD2; j_gene: TRBJ2-2; CDR3aa: CASSYSAGEESGELFF; CDR3nt: TGTGCCAGCAGTTACTCTGCGGGAGAGGAGTCCGGGGAGCTGTTTTTT
abundance: -; v_gene: TRBV19; d_gene: -; j_gene: TRBJ2-1; CDR3aa: CASSTTGYNEQFF; CDR3nt: TGTGCCAGTAGTACCACAGGGTACAATGAGCAGTTCTTC
abundance: -; v_gene: TRBV2; d_gene: -; j_gene: TRBJ2-2; CDR3aa: CASTPFGPSNTGELFF; CDR3nt: TGTGCCAGCACACCTTTTGGCCCTTCGAACACCGGGGAGCTGTTTTTT
abundance: -; v_gene: TRBV4-3; d_gene: -; j_gene: TRBJ2-5; CDR3aa: CASSPGPPETQYF; CDR3nt: TGCGCCAGCAGCCCCGGGCCTCCGGAGACCCAGTACTTC
abundance: -; v_gene: TRBV2; d_gene: TRBD1; j_gene: TRBJ1-3; CDR3aa: CASRPDRVSGNTIYF; CDR3nt: TGTGCCAGCAGACCCGACAGGGTCTCTGGAAACACCATATATTTT
abundance: -; v_gene: TRBV30; d_gene: -; j_gene: TRBJ2-4; CDR3aa: CAWRNTVAKNIQYF; CDR3nt: TGTGCCTGGAGGAATACAGTAGCCAAAAACATTCAGTACTTC
abundance: -; v_gene: TRBV7-9; d_gene: TRBD1; j_gene: TRBJ1-2; CDR3aa: CASSSYQGAYGYTF; CDR3nt: TGTGCCAGCAGTTCCTATCAGGGGGCCTATGGCTACACCTTC
abundance: -; v_gene: TRBV13; d_gene: -; j_gene: TRBJ2-3; CDR3aa: CASRLLTQLAQYF; CDR3nt: TGTGCCAGCAGACTACTTACGCAGTTGGCGCAGTATTTT
abundance: -; v_gene: TRBV19; d_gene: -; j_gene: TRBJ1-1; CDR3aa: CASMRVVGWNTEAFF; CDR3nt: TGTGCCAGTATGAGGGTTGTGGGTTGGAACACTGAAGCTTTCTTT
abundance: -; v_gene: TRBV2; d_gene: TRBD1; j_gene: TRBJ1-5; CDR3aa: CASSVRGPGQPQHF; CDR3nt: TGTGCCAGCAGCGTAAGGGGGCCGGGTCAGCCCCAGCATTTT
abundance: few; v_gene: TRBV5-4; d_gene: -; j_gene: TRBJ1-2; CDR3aa: CASSLEGGYTF; CDR3nt: TGTGCCAGCAGCTTGGAGGGTGGCTACACCTTC
abundance: -; v_gene: TRBV12-2; d_gene: -; j_gene: TRBJ2-7; CDR3aa: CASRLASQREGHEQYF; CDR3nt: TGTGCAAGTCGCTTAGCCTCCCAGCGGGAGGGCCACGAGCAGTACTTC
abundance: -; v_gene: TRBV2; d_gene: -; j_gene: TRBJ2-5; CDR3aa: CASHRALETQYF; CDR3nt: TGTGCCAGCCACAGGGCCCTAGAGACCCAGTACTTC
abundance: -; v_gene: TRBV11-3; d_gene: -; j_gene: TRBJ2-7; CDR3aa: CASSLGVEQYF; CDR3nt: TGTGCCAGCAGCTTAGGGGTGGAGCAGTACTTC
abundance: -; v_gene: TRBV9; d_gene: -; j_gene: TRBJ2-2; CDR3aa: CASSVSSEGYTGELFF; CDR3nt: TGTGCCAGCAGCGTATCTAGCGAAGGGTACACCGGGGAGCTGTTTTTT
abundance: -; v_gene: TRBV5-3; d_gene: TRBD2; j_gene: TRBJ2-7; CDR3aa: CARSRTPGVLAGVHEQYF; CDR3nt: TGTGCCAGAAGCCGCACCCCCGGGGTTTTAGCGGGAGTACACGAGCAGTACTTC
abundance: -; v_gene: TRBV15; d_gene: TRBD2; j_gene: TRBJ2-7; CDR3aa: CATSRDRASGRASYEQYF; CDR3nt: TGTGCCACCAGCAGAGATCGGGCTAGCGGGAGGGCCTCCTACGAGCAGTACTTC